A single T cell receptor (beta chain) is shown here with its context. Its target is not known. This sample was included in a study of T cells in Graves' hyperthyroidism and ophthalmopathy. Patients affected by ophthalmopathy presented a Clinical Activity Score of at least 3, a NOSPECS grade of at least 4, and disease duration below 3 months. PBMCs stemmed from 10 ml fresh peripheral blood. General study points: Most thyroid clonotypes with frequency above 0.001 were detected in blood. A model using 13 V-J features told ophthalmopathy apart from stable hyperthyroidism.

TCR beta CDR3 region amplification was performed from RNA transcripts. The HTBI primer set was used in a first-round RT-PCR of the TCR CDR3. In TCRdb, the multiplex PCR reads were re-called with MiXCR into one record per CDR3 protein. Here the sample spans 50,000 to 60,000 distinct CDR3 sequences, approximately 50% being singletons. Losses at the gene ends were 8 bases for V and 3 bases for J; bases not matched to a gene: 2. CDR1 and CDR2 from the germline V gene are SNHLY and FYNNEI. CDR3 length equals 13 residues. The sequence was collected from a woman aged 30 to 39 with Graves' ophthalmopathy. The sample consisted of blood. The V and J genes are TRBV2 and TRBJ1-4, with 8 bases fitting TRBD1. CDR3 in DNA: TGTGCCAGCTTGGGACAGGCTAATGAAAAACTGTTTTTT. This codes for CASLGQANEKLFF.